The next 28 T cell receptor beta chains were all read from a single sample in a study of molecular identifiers for immune sequencing clone quantification. TCRdb reanalysed the PCR reads using MiXCR and keeps one entry per CDR3 protein. The sample consists of roughly 93,000 distinct CDR3 sequences, 15% to 20% of them appearing once. The sequencing input was naive CD8+ T cells from blood, with Jurkat cell RNA spiked in. Specified subset: FACS-sorted CD8+CD4-CCR7+CD45RA+ naive T cells. These receptors were collected from a human donor in good health. Some libraries in this study had Jurkat cell RNA spiked in.

In this sample, this clonotype turned up many times. The chain joins TRBV19 to TRBJ2-1; 11 bases agree with TRBD2. J was trimmed by 0 bases and V by 5 bases; bases with no gene match: 6. There are 17 residues in the CDR3. The V gene's germline CDR1 is LNHDA and CDR2 SQIVND (reference sequence). CDR3 amino acids: CASSLTSGTSSYNEQFF. In nucleotides, the CDR3 is TGTGCCAGTAGTTTGACTAGCGGGACAAGCTCCTACAATGAGCAGTTCTTC.

This clonotype was recorded many times. V and J are TRBV29-1 and TRBJ2-2; 7 nucleotides align to TRBD2. CDR1 and CDR2 from the germline V gene are SQVTM and ANQGSEA. This CDR3 is 15 amino acids long. Unmatched junction bases numbered 14, after V lost 6 bases and J lost 7 bases. CDR3 in DNA: TGCAGCGTCCAAGGGGCGGGAGTCACGGGCGGGGAGCTGTTTTTT. It codes for CSVQGAGVTGGELFF.

This clonotype was seen many times. The V gene is TRBV7-3, the J gene TRBJ2-3, with D maybe TRBD2 (5 bases). V shed 0 bases and J shed 1 base, with 5 bases lying between them. The CDR3 has 14 residues. Germline CDR1 is SGHTA and CDR2 is FQGTGA. The CDR3 nucleotides read TGTGCCAGCAGCTTAACCGGGGGCACAGATACGCAGTATTTT. Its translation is CASSLTGGTDTQYF.

This clonotype has only a few counts. A much larger clone sits a single nucleotide away, making a read error possible. V and J are TRBV12-3 or TRBV12-4 and TRBJ2-5; 7 bases are a match to TRBD1. This CDR3 region has 19 residues. For the CDR3, the DNA is TGTGCCAGCAGTTTAGCCCTATTGTGGTCGAGGACAGGCCAAGAGACCCGGTACTTC. The encoded protein is CASSLALLWSRTGQETRYF.

About this clonotype: Germline and junction disagree at one end, which may indicate a read error. The chain couples TRBV11-3 to TRBJ2-3; tentative D call: TRBD1 (7 bases). This CDR3 contains 15 residues. Germline V gene sequence: CDR1 SGHNT, CDR2 YENEEA. The CDR3 reads CASSLGRGATDTQCF. The DNA of the CDR3 is TGTGCCAGCAGCTTAGGCAGGGGGGCCACAGATACGCAGTGTTTT.

At least ten counts were recorded for this clonotype. The chain has TRBV9 and TRBJ2-2; 7 bases are shared with TRBD1. J was trimmed by 5 bases and V by 3 bases; bases with no gene match: 10. The CDR3 runs to 16 residues. Per germline, CDR1 SGDLS and CDR2 YYNGEE. This chain's CDR3 is CASSAYDRDRTGELFF. DNA of the CDR3: TGTGCCAGCAGCGCATACGACAGGGATAGGACCGGGGAGCTGTTTTTT.

On this clonotype itself: It may be a read error: a sequence one base away is much more abundant. Since the CDR3 does not end with the conserved phenylalanine or tryptophan, this likely comes from a read error. The V call is TRBV4-3, the J call TRBJ2-7; D is possibly TRBD2 (5 bases). The CDR3 runs 15 residues. The germline V and J ends were trimmed by 3 bases and 1 base, with 13 bases remaining between them. In germline, CDR1 is LGHNA, CDR2 YSLEER. The CDR3 nucleotides read TGCGCCAGCAGCCAGGGCCGCGGGCGGTCCTACGAGCAGTACTCC. Residues: CASSQGRGRSYEQYS.

Remarks on this clonotype: A much larger clonotype is one base distant, so this may be a read error. The chain uses TRBV10-3 and TRBJ2-1, with a tentative D call TRBD2 (6 bases). CDR3 length: 15 amino acids. Germline loops: CDR1 ENHRY, CDR2 SYGVKD. The DNA for the CDR3 is TGTGCCATCACTAGCGACCCATCCGGCGGCAATGAGCGGTTCTTC. Translated, it gives CAITSDPSGGNERFF.

On this clonotype itself: One junction end disagrees with the germline gene, perhaps due to a read error. J is TRBJ1-1 and V is TRBV12-3 or TRBV12-4; D remains unclear. This CDR3 has 12 amino acids. DNA for the CDR3: TGTGCCAGCAGTTTAACGAACACTGAAGCTCTCTTT. It specifies CASSLTNTEALF.

There are many counts of this clonotype. This chain uses TRBV4-1 with TRBJ2-3, with TRBD1 as a possible D gene (6 bases). The CDR3 loop spans 17 amino acids. From germline, CDR1 is MGHRA and CDR2 YSYEKL. Trimming took 0 bases from V and 4 from J, leaving 17 bases between them. In nucleotides, the CDR3 is TGCGCCAGCAGCCAAGAGAAGACAGGAAAAGTCCCAGATACGCAGTATTTT. Its protein is CASSQEKTGKVPDTQYF.

J is TRBJ1-1 and V is TRBV19; no clear D gene. Germline V gene lookup returns CDR1 LNHDA and CDR2 SQIVND (reference sequence). The V end lost 3 bases, the J end lost 0 bases, and 8 bases lay between the germline ends. The CDR3 runs 14 residues. The CDR3 DNA reads as TGTGCCAGTAGTATCAAGACTATGAACACTGAAGCTTTCTTT. Translating it yields CASSIKTMNTEAFF.

This clonotype occurred many times. The chain is built from TRBV6-5 and TRBJ1-1; no clear D. The germline V and J ends were trimmed by 0 bases and 2 bases, with 1 base remaining between them. Germline assignment: CDR1 MNHEY and CDR2 SVGAGI. The CDR3 loop spans 12 amino acids. The CDR3 nucleotides are TGTGCCAGCAGTTACTCCAACACTGAAGCTTTCTTT. As protein: CASSYSNTEAFF.

This clonotype showed up many times. The chain combines TRBV14 with TRBJ2-2; no definite D call. Per germline, CDR1 SGHDN and CDR2 FVKESK. The CDR3 loop spans 12 amino acids. Trimming left V 4 bases short and J 7 bases short, with 7 bases between. This CDR3 is CASSPYGGELFF. CDR3 in DNA: TGTGCCAGCAGCCCCTATGGCGGGGAGCTGTTTTTT.

This clonotype was recorded at least ten times. The chain carries TRBV4-2 and TRBJ2-1; a weak D match, TRBD2 (5 bases). Germline CDR1 and CDR2: LGHNA and YNFKEQ. Trimming took 0 bases from V and 8 from J, leaving 17 bases between them. CDR3 length: 16 residues. CDR3 bases: TGTGCCAGCAGCCAAGATGGCGGGCAGGCTGGCCATGAGCAGTTCTTC. Protein product: CASSQDGGQAGHEQFF.

On this clonotype itself: No conserved phenylalanine or tryptophan is present at the end of the CDR3, so a read error is the likely explanation. The chain is built from TRBV9 and TRBJ2-5; D ambiguous. Germline V lookup: CDR1 SGDLS, CDR2 YYNGEE. This CDR3 has 15 residues. The CDR3 sequence is CASSVVPGSQEAQYI. CDR3 DNA: TGTGCCAGCAGCGTCGTGCCGGGCAGCCAAGAGGCCCAGTACATC.

This clonotype occurred many times. Here the CDR3 reads CASSLRVSYNEQFF. The CDR3 DNA follows: TGTGCCAGCAGCCTCAGGGTCTCCTACAATGAGCAGTTCTTC. V is TRBV13 and J is TRBJ2-1, with D possibly being TRBD1 (5 bases). The germline CDR1 and CDR2 sequences are PRHDT and FYEKMQ (reference sequence). This CDR3 is built from 14 residues. Trimming removed 5 bases from V and 0 bases from J, with 8 bases in between.

About this clonotype: This may be a read error: a much more frequent sequence differs by one nucleotide. CDR3 DNA sequence: TGTGCCTGGAGTGTTGTTGGGGGGGTATCAGGTACGCAGTATTTT. It encodes CAWSVVGGVSGTQYF. The rearrangement links TRBV30 to TRBJ2-3; 7 bases are shared with TRBD2. Per germline, CDR1 GTSNPN and CDR2 SVGIG (reference sequence). With V trimmed by 0 bases and J by 8 bases, 11 bases remained unmatched. CDR3 size: 15 residues.

This clonotype was counted at least ten times. The CDR3: CASSVSGAMFKTQYF. The CDR3 coding sequence is TGTGCCAGCAGTGTAAGCGGGGCGATGTTCAAGACCCAGTACTTC. V and J are TRBV12-3 or TRBV12-4 and TRBJ2-5, with TRBD2 matching 7 bases. Trimming at V came to 5 bases and at J to 6 bases, leaving 12 bases not matched to a gene. CDR3 length: 15 amino acids.

With respect to this clonotype: A much larger clonotype is one base distant, so this may be a read error. The chain couples TRBV2 to TRBJ1-4; D gene uncertain. In germline, CDR1 is SNHLY, CDR2 FYNNEI. This CDR3 region has 15 residues. The CDR3 sequence: CASSEYPLTNETLFF. For the CDR3, the DNA is TGTGCCAGCAGTGAATACCCACTTACTAATGAAACACTGTTTTTT.

At least ten counts were recorded for this clonotype. V usage is TRBV3-1 and J usage is TRBJ2-7; D remains unclear. Trimming pared 3 bases from V and 5 bases from J, leaving 14 bases between. CDR3 length equals 14 residues. Per the germline V gene, CDR1 is LGHDT and CDR2 is YNNKEL (reference sequence). The CDR3 region has the DNA TGTGCCAGCAGCCATACCGTGCAGGTCCACGAGCAGTACTTC. Amino acid sequence: CASSHTVQVHEQYF.

This clonotype was detected ten times or more. This chain connects TRBV2 to TRBJ2-7, with 8 bases identical to TRBD1. The J segment lost 5 bases and the V segment lost 7 bases, leaving 4 bases of the junction unmatched. Per the germline V gene, CDR1 is SNHLY and CDR2 is FYNNEI. The CDR3 has 12 amino acids. CDR3 sequence: CASTHRGDEQYF. The CDR3 DNA follows: TGTGCCAGCACCCACAGGGGGGACGAGCAGTACTTC.

The chain carries TRBV12-3 or TRBV12-4 and TRBJ2-7; the D gene is possibly TRBD2 (6 bases). The CDR3 length is 13 residues. V was clipped by 4 bases and J by 2 bases, with 9 bases between them. The DNA of the CDR3 is TGTGCCAGCAGTTGGGGACTTCCCTACGAGCAGTACTTC. Translated: CASSWGLPYEQYF.

In its sample, this clonotype was seen many times. This chain connects TRBV19 to TRBJ2-3, with D possibly TRBD1 on 6 matching bases. Germline CDR1 LNHDA, CDR2 SQIVND (reference sequence). The germline V and J ends were trimmed by 10 bases and 6 bases, with 11 bases remaining between them. The CDR3 is 11 residues long. The CDR3 protein is CAIRQGDTQYF. In DNA form, the CDR3 reads TGTGCCATACGGCAGGGGGATACGCAGTATTTT. The full variable domain, with the rest looked up from reference TRBV19 and TRBJ2-3, is DGGITQSPKYLFRKEGQNVTLSCEQNLNHDAMYWYRQDPGQGLRLIYYSQIVNDFQKGDIAEGYSVSREKKESFPLTVTSAQKNPTAFYLCAIRQGDTQYFGPGTRLTVL.

This clonotype was detected many times. The chain employs TRBV5-6 and TRBJ2-3, with unresolved D. The germline V gene encodes CDR1 SGHDT and CDR2 YYEEEE. The CDR3 is 14 amino acids. V was cut by 4 bases and J by 0 bases, with 9 bases left in between. The CDR3 reads CASSPDRSTDTQYF. The CDR3 DNA reads as TGTGCCAGCAGCCCTGATAGGAGCACAGATACGCAGTATTTT.

This clonotype was recorded a few times. Being one base from a much bigger clone, this may be a read error. The rearrangement uses TRBV20-1 and TRBJ1-3, with TRBD1 as a possible D gene (6 bases). The CDR3 is 14 amino acids. The germline CDR1 and CDR2 sequences are DFQATT and SNEGSKA (reference sequence). This chain's CDR3 is CSARVRTDGSTIYF. For the CDR3, the DNA is TGCAGTGCTAGAGTTCGGACAGATGGAAGCACCATATATTTT.

This clonotype was seen at least ten times. The CDR3 DNA is TGTGCCAGCAGTTTCCCCGGTACAGGGGGCACTGAAGCTTTCTTT. It specifies CASSFPGTGGTEAFF. The rearrangement uses TRBV6-2 or TRBV6-3 and TRBJ1-1; 8 bases match TRBD1. Looked up from germline, CDR1 is MNHEY and CDR2 is SVGEGT. J lost 4 bases, V lost 4 bases, and 8 bases had no gene match. There are 15 residues in the CDR3.

This clonotype was recorded at least ten times. The rearrangement links TRBV5-1 to TRBJ1-4; D gene ambiguous. The germline V gene has CDR1 SGHRS and CDR2 YFSETQ. V was shortened by 2 bases and J by 2 bases, with 7 bases between the two germline ends. The CDR3 has 14 residues. CDR3 loop: CASSFEGTNEKLFF. The CDR3 coding sequence is TGCGCCAGCAGCTTTGAAGGTACTAATGAAAAACTGTTTTTT.

There are many counts of this clonotype. The rearrangement joins TRBV6-2 or TRBV6-3 to TRBJ1-1; TRBD1 aligns across 7 bases. CDR3 length equals 16 residues. The J segment lost 5 bases and the V segment lost 6 bases, leaving 15 bases of the junction unmatched. CDR1 is MNHEY and CDR2 is SVGEGT in the germline V gene. This CDR3 is CASSHGQVVGWTEAFF. The CDR3 DNA follows: TGTGCCAGCAGCCATGGACAGGTTGTAGGTTGGACTGAAGCTTTCTTT.